The rows below give T cell receptor beta chains drawn from one sample of a study of blood T cell repertoires in COVID-19. Here immunoSEQ multiplex PCR was the method, and the copy in TCRdb shows in-frame clones only, minus some. Of some 120,000 clones listed, just under 85% are singletons. The sample was peripheral blood. Source of these receptors: a man in his 70s with active or convalescent COVID-19. The CDR3 runs from the conserved cysteine through the conserved F or W. The order of the fields is clone size, V gene, D gene, J gene, CDR3 DNA, CDR3 protein. The D gene is left open where the match is weak. Clone size is not always given. Where it is, it says once, few, many or a class for expanded clones.

clone_size: few; v_call: TRBV11-3; d_call: TRBD2; j_call: TRBJ2-3; cdr3_nt: TGTGCCAGCAGCTTAAAGCCGGGACTAGGAACAGATACGCAGTATTTT; cdr3_aa: CASSLKPGLGTDTQYF
clone_size: .; v_call: TRBV18; d_call: .; j_call: TRBJ2-1; cdr3_nt: TGTGCCAGCTCACCACCCGGGGGAAGCTCCTACAATGAGCAGTTCTTC; cdr3_aa: CASSPPGGSSYNEQFF
clone_size: .; v_call: TRBV5-4; d_call: .; j_call: TRBJ2-7; cdr3_nt: TGTGCCAGCAGCTACGGGGTAGCCTCCTACGAGCAGTACTTC; cdr3_aa: CASSYGVASYEQYF
clone_size: few; v_call: TRBV27; d_call: .; j_call: TRBJ1-1; cdr3_nt: TGTGCCAGCAGTCCGGTAGGAGGTGAAGCTTTCTTT; cdr3_aa: CASSPVGGEAFF
clone_size: .; v_call: TRBV14; d_call: TRBD1; j_call: TRBJ1-1; cdr3_nt: TGTGCCAGCAGCCCGAAATGGTGGACAGGGGCGATTGAAGCTTTCTTT; cdr3_aa: CASSPKWWTGAIEAFF
clone_size: .; v_call: TRBV28; d_call: .; j_call: TRBJ1-5; cdr3_nt: TGTGCCAGCAGAAGCCCCTATAGCAATCAGCCCCAGCATTTT; cdr3_aa: CASRSPYSNQPQHF
clone_size: .; v_call: TRBV7-2; d_call: TRBD1; j_call: TRBJ1-2; cdr3_nt: TGTGCCAGCAGCTTAGTAGGACAGGGGCAAGACTATGGCTACACCTTC; cdr3_aa: CASSLVGQGQDYGYTF
clone_size: .; v_call: TRBV19; d_call: .; j_call: TRBJ1-6; cdr3_nt: TGTGCCAGTAGTATAGGGCAGGTTAATTCACCCCTCCACTTT; cdr3_aa: CASSIGQVNSPLHF
clone_size: .; v_call: TRBV7-9; d_call: .; j_call: TRBJ1-2; cdr3_nt: TGTGCCAGCAGCCATAAAGACACTTACTATGGCTACACCTTC; cdr3_aa: CASSHKDTYYGYTF
clone_size: .; v_call: TRBV5-8; d_call: TRBD1; j_call: TRBJ1-2; cdr3_nt: TGTGCCAGCAGCTTAGTAGGGACAGGGTGGAATGGCTACACCTTC; cdr3_aa: CASSLVGTGWNGYTF
clone_size: .; v_call: TRBV19; d_call: .; j_call: TRBJ1-1; cdr3_nt: TGTGCCAGTAACCCAGGGACATCTGTACCTTTCTTT; cdr3_aa: CASNPGTSVPFF
clone_size: few; v_call: TRBV5-1; d_call: .; j_call: TRBJ2-3; cdr3_nt: TGCGCCAGCAGCTTGGAACTAGGTACAGATACGCAGTATTTT; cdr3_aa: CASSLELGTDTQYF
clone_size: .; v_call: TRBV2; d_call: TRBD1; j_call: TRBJ2-2; cdr3_nt: TGTGCCAGCAGCACGGGACAGGGTATCGGGGAGCTGTTTTTT; cdr3_aa: CASSTGQGIGELFF
clone_size: .; v_call: TRBV4-3; d_call: .; j_call: TRBJ1-3; cdr3_nt: TGCGCCAGCAGCGAAGGGGCAGGGCCCTCTGGAAACACCATATATTTT; cdr3_aa: CASSEGAGPSGNTIYF
clone_size: .; v_call: TRBV10-3; d_call: .; j_call: TRBJ2-2; cdr3_nt: TGTGCCATTACCGAGTCGACAGCAGCCGGGGAGCTGTTTTTT; cdr3_aa: CAITESTAAGELFF
clone_size: .; v_call: TRBV6-5; d_call: TRBD1; j_call: TRBJ1-1; cdr3_nt: TGTGCCAGCAGGGGACAGGGGGCCGGGGACACTGAAGCTTTCTTT; cdr3_aa: CASRGQGAGDTEAFF
clone_size: few; v_call: TRBV6-5; d_call: TRBD1; j_call: TRBJ2-1; cdr3_nt: TGTGCCAGCTTAGAGTGGGACAGGGGGCGGAATGAGCAGTTCTTC; cdr3_aa: CASLEWDRGRNEQFF
clone_size: .; v_call: TRBV5-1; d_call: TRBD1; j_call: TRBJ2-1; cdr3_nt: TGCGCCAGCAGCCCGGGACAGGGCTCCTACAATGAGCAGTTCTTC; cdr3_aa: CASSPGQGSYNEQFF
clone_size: .; v_call: TRBV11-3; d_call: .; j_call: TRBJ2-3; cdr3_nt: TGTGCCAGCAGTGCCCCGGGGACAGATACGCAGTATTTT; cdr3_aa: CASSAPGTDTQYF
clone_size: .; v_call: TRBV27; d_call: .; j_call: TRBJ2-2; cdr3_nt: TGTGCCAGCAGTTTACTACAGGGCAACACCGGGGAGCTGTTTTTT; cdr3_aa: CASSLLQGNTGELFF
clone_size: .; v_call: TRBV30; d_call: TRBD1; j_call: TRBJ1-1; cdr3_nt: TGTGCCTGGGCCCCAGGGGGGAACACTGAAGCTTTCTTT; cdr3_aa: CAWAPGGNTEAFF
clone_size: once; v_call: TRBV24-1; d_call: .; j_call: TRBJ1-3; cdr3_nt: TGTGCCACCAGTGATAACAGTATCTCTGGAAACACCATATATTTT; cdr3_aa: CATSDNSISGNTIYF
clone_size: .; v_call: TRBV9; d_call: .; j_call: TRBJ2-2; cdr3_nt: TGTGCCAGCAGCACCCGGACAGAGAACACCGGGGAGCTGTTTTTT; cdr3_aa: CASSTRTENTGELFF
clone_size: .; v_call: TRBV9; d_call: TRBD1; j_call: TRBJ1-1; cdr3_nt: TGTGCCAGCAGCGTTGGGGACAGGATGAACACTGAAGCTTTCTTT; cdr3_aa: CASSVGDRMNTEAFF
clone_size: .; v_call: TRBV28; d_call: .; j_call: TRBJ1-3; cdr3_nt: TGTGCCAGCAGTGCGCAGGTTGGCTCTGGAAACACCATATATTTT; cdr3_aa: CASSAQVGSGNTIYF
clone_size: .; v_call: TRBV7-2; d_call: .; j_call: TRBJ1-2; cdr3_nt: TGTGCCAGCAGCTTAGATGGGGGACACAACTATGGCTACACCTTC; cdr3_aa: CASSLDGGHNYGYTF
clone_size: .; v_call: TRBV6-4; d_call: TRBD2; j_call: TRBJ2-5; cdr3_nt: TGTGCCAGCAGTCCTAGCGGGAGGGCCTCTGAGACCCAGTACTTC; cdr3_aa: CASSPSGRASETQYF
clone_size: .; v_call: TRBV15; d_call: TRBD1; j_call: TRBJ2-7; cdr3_nt: TGTGCCACCAGCAGCGGACAGGGAATGTACGAGCAGTACTTC; cdr3_aa: CATSSGQGMYEQYF
clone_size: .; v_call: TRBV24-1; d_call: .; j_call: TRBJ2-1; cdr3_nt: TGTGCCATAGCGGGACAGGGAGACGAGCAGTTCTTC; cdr3_aa: CAIAGQGDEQFF
clone_size: once; v_call: TRBV12-5; d_call: .; j_call: TRBJ1-5; cdr3_nt: TGTGCTAGTGGTTTGGTTACAGGGCAGCCCCAGCATTTT; cdr3_aa: CASGLVTGQPQHF
clone_size: .; v_call: TRBV6-6; d_call: TRBD1; j_call: TRBJ1-2; cdr3_nt: TGTGCCAGCAGTTACACGACTCGGGACAGGGGCGGCTACACCTTC; cdr3_aa: CASSYTTRDRGGYTF
clone_size: .; v_call: TRBV20-1; d_call: .; j_call: TRBJ1-4; cdr3_nt: TGCAGTGCTGCCAGGGATGAAAAACTGTTTTTT; cdr3_aa: CSAARDEKLFF
clone_size: .; v_call: TRBV6-4; d_call: TRBD1; j_call: TRBJ1-2; cdr3_nt: TGTGCCAGCAGTCCCGAGACAGGGCTTGGCTACACCTTC; cdr3_aa: CASSPETGLGYTF
clone_size: .; v_call: TRBV11-3; d_call: TRBD1; j_call: TRBJ2-7; cdr3_nt: TGTGCCAGCAGCCCAGGGGTACAGGGGGGCTACGAGCAGTACTTC; cdr3_aa: CASSPGVQGGYEQYF
clone_size: .; v_call: TRBV9; d_call: TRBD1; j_call: TRBJ2-4; cdr3_nt: TGTGCCAGCAGCCCAGGAGGTGGTGACAGGGGCCCTAAAAACATTCAGTACTTC; cdr3_aa: CASSPGGGDRGPKNIQYF
clone_size: .; v_call: TRBV19; d_call: TRBD2; j_call: TRBJ2-7; cdr3_nt: TGTGCCAGCGGACTAGCGGGAGCCGGCGAGCAGTACTTC; cdr3_aa: CASGLAGAGEQYF
clone_size: few; v_call: TRBV4-3; d_call: .; j_call: TRBJ1-1; cdr3_nt: TGCGCCAGCAGCCAAGACAGGGGTTTAGGTGAAGCTTTCTTT; cdr3_aa: CASSQDRGLGEAFF
clone_size: few; v_call: TRBV4-3; d_call: .; j_call: TRBJ1-2; cdr3_nt: TGCGCCAGCAGCCAAGATTTCGGAGGCGGTGGCTACACCTTC; cdr3_aa: CASSQDFGGGGYTF
clone_size: few; v_call: TRBV28; d_call: .; j_call: TRBJ2-2; cdr3_nt: TGTGCCAGCAGGGGGCTTTTGAACACCGGGGAGCTGTTTTTT; cdr3_aa: CASRGLLNTGELFF
clone_size: .; v_call: TRBV28; d_call: .; j_call: TRBJ1-2; cdr3_nt: TGTGCCAGCAGCTTAGACGTGGGCAGGCAGAACTATGGCTACACCTTC; cdr3_aa: CASSLDVGRQNYGYTF
clone_size: .; v_call: TRBV2; d_call: .; j_call: TRBJ2-2; cdr3_nt: TGTGCCAGCAGTGAAAGGAACAGCAGGCTACACGGGGAGCTGTTTTTT; cdr3_aa: CASSERNSRLHGELFF
clone_size: .; v_call: TRBV6-5; d_call: .; j_call: TRBJ1-6; cdr3_nt: TGTGCCAGCAGTTACCGGGACTATAATTCACCCCTCCACTTT; cdr3_aa: CASSYRDYNSPLHF
clone_size: .; v_call: TRBV19; d_call: TRBD1; j_call: TRBJ1-1; cdr3_nt: TGTGCCAGTAGTCCGGGGACAGGGTGGGGTACTGAAGCTTTCTTT; cdr3_aa: CASSPGTGWGTEAFF
clone_size: few; v_call: TRBV21-1; d_call: .; j_call: TRBJ1-3; cdr3_nt: TGTGCCAGCAGCAAAGGACAGGCTGGAAACACCATATATTTT; cdr3_aa: CASSKGQAGNTIYF
clone_size: .; v_call: TRBV7-3; d_call: TRBD2; j_call: TRBJ2-1; cdr3_nt: TGTGCCAGCTCTGCTAGCGGGAGGGGTGAGCAGTTCTTC; cdr3_aa: CASSASGRGEQFF
clone_size: once; v_call: TRBV7-8; d_call: .; j_call: TRBJ2-2; cdr3_nt: TGTGCCAGCAGCTTATTGGGGGGAGATACCGGGGAGCTGTTTTTT; cdr3_aa: CASSLLGGDTGELFF
clone_size: .; v_call: TRBV7-9; d_call: TRBD1; j_call: TRBJ2-7; cdr3_nt: TGTGCCAGCAGCCAGGGGACAGGGGGTTACGAGCAGTACTTC; cdr3_aa: CASSQGTGGYEQYF